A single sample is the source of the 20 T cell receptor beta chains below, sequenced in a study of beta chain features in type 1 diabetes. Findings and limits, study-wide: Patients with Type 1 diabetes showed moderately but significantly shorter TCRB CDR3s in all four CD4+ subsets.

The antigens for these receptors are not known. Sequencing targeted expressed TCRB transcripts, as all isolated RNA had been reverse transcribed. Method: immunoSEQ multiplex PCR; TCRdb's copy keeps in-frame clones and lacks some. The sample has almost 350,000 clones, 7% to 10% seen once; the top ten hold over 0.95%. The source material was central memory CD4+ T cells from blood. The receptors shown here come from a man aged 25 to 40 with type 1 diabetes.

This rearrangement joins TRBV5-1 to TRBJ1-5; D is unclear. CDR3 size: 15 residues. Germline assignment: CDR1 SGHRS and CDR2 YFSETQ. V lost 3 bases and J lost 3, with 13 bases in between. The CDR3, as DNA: TGCGCCAGCAGCTCCACGGGAGAGAACAATCAGCCCCAGCATTTT. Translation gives CASSSTGENNQPQHF.

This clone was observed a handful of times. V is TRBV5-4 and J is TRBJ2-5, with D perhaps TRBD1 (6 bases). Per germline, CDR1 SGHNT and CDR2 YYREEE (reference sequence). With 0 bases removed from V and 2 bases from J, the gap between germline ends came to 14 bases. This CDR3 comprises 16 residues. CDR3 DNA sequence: TGTGCCAGCAGCTTGGGCGACCAGGGGCCTCAAGAGACCCAGTACTTC. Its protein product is CASSLGDQGPQETQYF.

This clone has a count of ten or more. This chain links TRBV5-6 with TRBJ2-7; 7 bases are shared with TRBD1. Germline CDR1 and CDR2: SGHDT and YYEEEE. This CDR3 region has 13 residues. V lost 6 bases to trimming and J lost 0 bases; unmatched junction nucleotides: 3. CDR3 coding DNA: TGTGCCAGCACCCGGGACAGCTCCTACGAGCAGTACTTC. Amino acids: CASTRDSSYEQYF.

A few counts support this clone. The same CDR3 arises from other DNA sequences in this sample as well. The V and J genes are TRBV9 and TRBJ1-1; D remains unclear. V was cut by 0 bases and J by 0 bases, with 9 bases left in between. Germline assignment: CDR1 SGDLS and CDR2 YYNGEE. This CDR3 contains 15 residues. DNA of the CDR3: TGTGCCAGCAGCGTAGGAGGAGCGATGAACACTGAAGCTTTCTTT. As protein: CASSVGGAMNTEAFF.

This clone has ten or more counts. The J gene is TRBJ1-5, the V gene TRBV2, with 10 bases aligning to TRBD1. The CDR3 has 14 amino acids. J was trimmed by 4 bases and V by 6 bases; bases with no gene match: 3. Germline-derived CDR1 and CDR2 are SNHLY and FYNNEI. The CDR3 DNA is TGTGCCAGCAGCATGGGACAGGGGAATCAGCCCCAGCATTTT. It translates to CASSMGQGNQPQHF.

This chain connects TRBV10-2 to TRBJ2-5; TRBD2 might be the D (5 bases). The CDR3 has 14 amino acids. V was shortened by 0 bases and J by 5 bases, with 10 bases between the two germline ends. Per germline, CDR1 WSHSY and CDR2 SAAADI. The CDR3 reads CASSESGRRETQYF. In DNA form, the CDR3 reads TGCGCCAGCAGTGAGTCTGGGCGGAGGGAGACCCAGTACTTC.

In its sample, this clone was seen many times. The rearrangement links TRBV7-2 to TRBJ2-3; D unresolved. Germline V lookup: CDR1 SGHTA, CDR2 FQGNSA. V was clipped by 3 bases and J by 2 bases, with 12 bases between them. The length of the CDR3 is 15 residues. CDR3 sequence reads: CASSFLASDTDTQYF. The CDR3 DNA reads TGTGCCAGCAGCTTTTTGGCTAGTGACACAGATACGCAGTATTTT.

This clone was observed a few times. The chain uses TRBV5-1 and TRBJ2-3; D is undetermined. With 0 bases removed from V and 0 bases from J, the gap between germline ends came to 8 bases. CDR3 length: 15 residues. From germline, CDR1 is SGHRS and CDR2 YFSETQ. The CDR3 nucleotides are TGCGCCAGCAGCTTGGGCCACCCTAGCACAGATACGCAGTATTTT. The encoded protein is CASSLGHPSTDTQYF.

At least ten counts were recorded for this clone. The CDR3 here is CASSLALGGAFF. The CDR3 DNA sequence: TGTGCCAGCAGCTTGGCCCTGGGTGGAGCTTTCTTT. J is TRBJ1-1 and V is TRBV5-6, with D unresolved. The V gene's germline CDR1 is SGHDT and CDR2 YYEEEE. This CDR3 contains 12 residues. V lost 0 bases and J 10 bases, leaving 10 bases between the germline ends. The full variable domain, completed using reference TRBV5-6 and TRBJ1-1, is DAGVTQSPTHLIKTRGQQVTLRCSPKSGHDTVSWYQQALGQGPQFIFQYYEEEERQRGNFPDRFSGHQFPNYSSELNVNALLLGDSALYLCASSLALGGAFFGQGTRLTVV.

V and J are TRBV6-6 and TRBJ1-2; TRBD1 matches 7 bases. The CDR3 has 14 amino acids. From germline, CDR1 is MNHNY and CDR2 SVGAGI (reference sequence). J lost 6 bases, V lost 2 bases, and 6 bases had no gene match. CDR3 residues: CASSYLTGEHGYTF. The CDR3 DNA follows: TGTGCCAGCAGTTACCTCACAGGGGAACATGGCTACACCTTC.

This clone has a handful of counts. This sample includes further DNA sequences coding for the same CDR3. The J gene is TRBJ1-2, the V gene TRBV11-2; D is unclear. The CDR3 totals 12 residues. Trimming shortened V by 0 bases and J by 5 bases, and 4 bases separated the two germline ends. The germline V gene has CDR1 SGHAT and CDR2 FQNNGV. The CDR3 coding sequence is TGTGCCAGCAGCTTAGATCCGTATGGCTACACCTTC. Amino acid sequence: CASSLDPYGYTF.

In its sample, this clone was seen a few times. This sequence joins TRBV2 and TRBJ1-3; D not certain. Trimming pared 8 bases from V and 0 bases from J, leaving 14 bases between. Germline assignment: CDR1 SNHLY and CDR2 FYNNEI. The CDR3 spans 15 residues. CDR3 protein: CASYGRPTSGNTIYF. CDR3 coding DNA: TGTGCCAGCTATGGACGGCCAACCTCTGGAAACACCATATATTTT.

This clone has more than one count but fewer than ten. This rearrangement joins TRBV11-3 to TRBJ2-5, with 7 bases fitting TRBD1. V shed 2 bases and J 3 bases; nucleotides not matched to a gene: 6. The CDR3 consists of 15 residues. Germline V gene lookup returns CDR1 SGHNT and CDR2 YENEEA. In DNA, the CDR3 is TGTGCCAGCAGCTTAACCGGGACAGTGGAAGAGACCCAGTACTTC. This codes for CASSLTGTVEETQYF.

The CDR3 nucleotides are TGTGCCAGCTCACCGAGACTAGCGGGGGGCCAAGGGGAGCAGTACTTC. Translated, it gives CASSPRLAGGQGEQYF. This rearrangement joins TRBV18 to TRBJ2-7; 13 bases match TRBD2. In germline, CDR1 is KGHSH, CDR2 LQKENI. J lost 7 bases, V lost 3 bases, and 9 bases had no gene match. The length of the CDR3 is 16 residues.

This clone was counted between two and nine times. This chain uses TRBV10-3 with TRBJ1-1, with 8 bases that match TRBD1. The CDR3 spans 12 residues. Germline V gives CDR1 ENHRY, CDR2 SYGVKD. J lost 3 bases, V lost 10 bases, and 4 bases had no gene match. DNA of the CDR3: TGTGCCACCAGGGGGCTGGACACTGAAGCTTTCTTT. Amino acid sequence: CATRGLDTEAFF.

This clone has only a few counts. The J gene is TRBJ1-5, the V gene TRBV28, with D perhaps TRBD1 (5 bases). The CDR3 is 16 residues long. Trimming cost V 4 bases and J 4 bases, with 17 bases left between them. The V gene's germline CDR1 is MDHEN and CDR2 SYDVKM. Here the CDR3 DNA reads TGTGCCAGCAGTTCCCTTAGGGGAATGGGTAATCAGCCCCAGCATTTT. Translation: CASSSLRGMGNQPQHF. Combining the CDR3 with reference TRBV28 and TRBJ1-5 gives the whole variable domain DVKVTQSSRYLVKRTGEKVFLECVQDMDHENMFWYRQDPGLGLRLIYFSYDVKMKEKGDIPEGYSVSREKKERFSLILESASTNQTSMYLCASSSLRGMGNQPQHFGDGTRLSIL.

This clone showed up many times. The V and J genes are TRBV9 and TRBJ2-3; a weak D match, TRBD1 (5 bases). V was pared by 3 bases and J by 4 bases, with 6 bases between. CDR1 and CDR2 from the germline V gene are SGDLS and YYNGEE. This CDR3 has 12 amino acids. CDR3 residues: CASSGGADTQYF. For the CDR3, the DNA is TGTGCCAGCAGCGGGGGCGCAGATACGCAGTATTTT.

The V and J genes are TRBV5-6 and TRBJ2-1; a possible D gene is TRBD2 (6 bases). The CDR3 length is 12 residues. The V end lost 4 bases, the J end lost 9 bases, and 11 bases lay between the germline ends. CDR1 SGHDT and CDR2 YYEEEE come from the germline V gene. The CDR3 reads CASSRGEIEQFF. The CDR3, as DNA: TGTGCCAGCAGCCGCGGGGAGATTGAGCAGTTCTTC. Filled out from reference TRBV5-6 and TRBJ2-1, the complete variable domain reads DAGVTQSPTHLIKTRGQQVTLRCSPKSGHDTVSWYQQALGQGPQFIFQYYEEEERQRGNFPDRFSGHQFPNYSSELNVNALLLGDSALYLCASSRGEIEQFFGPGTRLTVL.

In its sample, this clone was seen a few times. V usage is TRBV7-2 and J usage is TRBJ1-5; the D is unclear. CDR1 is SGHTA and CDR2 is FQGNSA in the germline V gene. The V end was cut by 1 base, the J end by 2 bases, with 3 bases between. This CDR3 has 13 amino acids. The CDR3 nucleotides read TGTGCCAGCAGCTTAGACCGCAATCAGCCCCAGCATTTT. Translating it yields CASSLDRNQPQHF. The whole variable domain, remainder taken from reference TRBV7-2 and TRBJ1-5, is GAGVSQSPSNKVTEKGKDVELRCDPISGHTALYWYRQSLGQGLEFLIYFQGNSAPDKSGLPSDRFSAERTGGSVSTLTIQRTQQEDSAVYLCASSLDRNQPQHFGDGTRLSIL.

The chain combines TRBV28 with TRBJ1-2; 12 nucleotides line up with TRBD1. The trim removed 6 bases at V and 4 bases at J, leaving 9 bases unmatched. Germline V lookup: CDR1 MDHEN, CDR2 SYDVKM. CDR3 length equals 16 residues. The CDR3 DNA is TGTGCCAGCAGCGGGTTAGGGACAGGGGGCTCCTATGGCTACACCTTC. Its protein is CASSGLGTGGSYGYTF.